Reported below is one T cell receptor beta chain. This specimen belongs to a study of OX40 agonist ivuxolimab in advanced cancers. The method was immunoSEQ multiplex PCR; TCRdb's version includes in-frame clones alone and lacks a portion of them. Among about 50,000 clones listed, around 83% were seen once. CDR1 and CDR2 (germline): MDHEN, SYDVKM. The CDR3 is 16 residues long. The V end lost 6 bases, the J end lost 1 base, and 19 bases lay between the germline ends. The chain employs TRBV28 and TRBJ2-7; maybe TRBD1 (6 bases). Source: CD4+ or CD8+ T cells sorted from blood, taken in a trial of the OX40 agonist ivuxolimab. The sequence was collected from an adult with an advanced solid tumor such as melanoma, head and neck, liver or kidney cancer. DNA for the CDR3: TGTGCCAGCAGCCGCCGCACCGGGACAATATCCTACGAGCAGTACTTC. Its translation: CASSRRTGTISYEQYF.